Presented here are 9 T cell receptor beta chains from one specimen sequenced in a study of cytomegalovirus exposure and HLA in healthy donors (TCRdb year 2017). Libraries were made using the immunoSEQ multiplex PCR assay. Imported from immuneACCESS, the table was reduced by TCRdb to in-frame sequences with V and J called. These copies leave out some clones; in studies compared against another copy, an unresolved V gene accounts for under half, and the cause of the remainder is not known. The sample records some 110,000 clones, more than 85% of which are singletons. In total, the top ten clones hold about 4.2% of the sample. Source material: PBMCs. These receptors originate from a man aged 18-30 years in good health and CMV-seropositive.

This chain links TRBV6-5 with TRBJ1-1; D not resolved. Germline V CDR1 and CDR2: MNHEY, SVGAGI. Trimming removed 2 bases from V and 4 bases from J, with 5 bases in between. The CDR3 has 12 residues. CDR3 protein: CASSYAGTEAFF. The CDR3 DNA reads TGTGCCAGCAGTTACGCGGGCACTGAAGCTTTCTTT.

The chain couples TRBV27 to TRBJ2-1; 10 positions match TRBD1. The length of the CDR3 is 15 residues. V was pared by 2 bases and J by 6 bases, with 4 bases of the junction left unmatched. The germline gives CDR1 MNHEY, CDR2 SMNVEV (reference sequence). In DNA form, the CDR3 reads TGTGCCAGCAGTTTAAGACAGGGGGCCCTCAATGAGCAGTTCTTC. Translated: CASSLRQGALNEQFF.

The chain carries TRBV19 and TRBJ2-3; D not certain. V shed 3 bases and J shed 0 bases, with 7 bases lying between them. Germline loops: CDR1 LNHDA, CDR2 SQIVND (reference sequence). The CDR3 is 14 residues long. The DNA of the CDR3 is TGTGCCAGTAGTATGGCCAGGAGCACAGATACGCAGTATTTT. Its translation is CASSMARSTDTQYF.

This chain connects TRBV11-2 to TRBJ1-2, with 7 bases fitting TRBD1. Germline CDR1 reads SGHAT; CDR2 reads FQNNGV. V dropped 1 base and J dropped 5; count of bases not matched to a gene: 7. The CDR3 covers 15 residues. CDR3 sequence reads: CASSLGVRDSYGYTF. CDR3 bases: TGTGCCAGCAGCTTAGGGGTCCGGGACAGTTATGGCTACACCTTC.

This chain links TRBV6-5 with TRBJ1-6; D unresolved. Trimming took 4 bases from V and 9 from J, leaving 13 bases between them. CDR3 length: 14 residues. The V gene's germline CDR1 is MNHEY and CDR2 SVGAGI. CDR3 loop: CASSFTDSGSPLHF. CDR3 DNA sequence: TGTGCCAGCAGTTTCACCGACTCCGGTTCACCCCTCCACTTT.

The V call is TRBV27, the J call TRBJ1-1, with D unclear. This CDR3 has 14 residues. The V and J ends lost 0 bases and 6 bases respectively, with 11 bases between them. Looked up from germline, CDR1 is MNHEY and CDR2 is SMNVEV (reference sequence). The CDR3 coding sequence is TGTGCCAGCAGTTTATCGCTAAGCAGCGCTGAAGCTTTCTTT. This encodes CASSLSLSSAEAFF.

In its sample, this clone was seen a few times. This chain links TRBV6-1 with TRBJ2-7; 10 nucleotides match TRBD1. This CDR3 is built from 14 residues. The V gene's germline CDR1 is MNHNS and CDR2 SASEGT. The V segment lost 10 bases and the J segment 5 bases; nucleotides outside the gene matches: 11. Here the CDR3 reads CATTLRDRGHEQYF. In DNA form, the CDR3 reads TGTGCCACCACACTGAGGGACAGGGGCCACGAGCAGTACTTC.

The V call is TRBV7-2, the J call TRBJ1-2; D unresolved. V shed 5 bases and J shed 4 bases, with 14 bases lying between them. Germline CDR1 is SGHTA and CDR2 is FQGNSA. The CDR3 is 14 amino acids. The CDR3 DNA reads as TGTGCCAGCAGCCCCCCTTCGGGAATCTATGGCTACACCTTC. It codes for CASSPPSGIYGYTF.

The chain has TRBV5-8 and TRBJ2-7, with 7 bases that match TRBD1. V trimming: 7 bases; J trimming: 3 bases; junction bases outside the gene matches: 10. CDR1 is SGHTS and CDR2 is YDEGEE in the germline V gene. This CDR3 spans 14 amino acids. The CDR3 nucleotides read TGTGCCAGCGCCACCGGGACAGATTTCTACGAGCAGTACTTC. It translates to CASATGTDFYEQYF.